Each of the 13 T cell receptor beta chains below was sequenced from the same sample in a study of T cells after yellow fever vaccination. MiXCR was run by TCRdb on the 5' RACE reads, yielding one entry per CDR3 protein. The data show fewer than 350,000 distinct CDR3 sequences, about 4.5% seen once. Sequencing used PBMCs, obtained 15 days after the yellow fever booster vaccination. The source is a young man who received the YFV17D yellow fever vaccine.

At least ten counts were recorded for this clonotype. The chain recombines TRBV7-6 with TRBJ2-7; 10 bases map to TRBD1. The CDR3 runs 14 residues. Per germline, CDR1 SGHVS and CDR2 FNYEAQ. V was clipped by 5 bases and J by 7 bases; unmatched bases: 8. The DNA of the CDR3 is TGTGCCAGCAGCCGGGACAGGGGCAGTGGAGAGCAGTACGTC. Translating gives CASSRDRGSGEQYV.

The chain is built from TRBV27 and TRBJ2-5, with a tentative D call TRBD2 (6 bases). This CDR3 comprises 15 residues. Per germline, CDR1 MNHEY and CDR2 SMNVEV (reference sequence). V gave up 0 bases and J gave up 5 bases, with 13 bases separating them. In nucleotides, the CDR3 is TGTGCCAGCAGTTTATCGATAATGGGAGGCGAGACCCAGTACTTC. Residues: CASSLSIMGGETQYF.

This clonotype has a count of ten or more. The J gene is TRBJ1-2, the V gene TRBV29-1, with no clear D. The germline CDR1 and CDR2 sequences are SQVTM and ANQGSEA. The germline V and J ends were trimmed by 6 bases and 2 bases, with 10 bases remaining between them. CDR3 length: 12 residues. CDR3 sequence: CSVGGKNYGYTF. CDR3 nucleotide sequence: TGCAGCGTGGGAGGGAAGAACTATGGCTACACCTTC.

This clonotype was found many times. In nucleotides, the CDR3 is TGTGCCAGCAGCGTGGATGGCGGCACAGATACGCAGTATTTT. Protein sequence: CASSVDGGTDTQYF. The genes are TRBV7-2 and TRBJ2-3; D is uncertain. V was clipped by 5 bases and J by 1 base, with 10 bases between them. This CDR3 is built from 14 residues. Germline V lookup: CDR1 SGHTA, CDR2 FQGNSA.

The chain uses TRBV5-1 and TRBJ2-3; no reliable D call. The CDR3 length is 15 residues. V was pared by 0 bases and J by 2 bases, with 10 bases between. CDR1 is SGHRS and CDR2 is YFSETQ in the germline V gene. The DNA of the CDR3 is TGCGCCAGCAGCTTGGGAGGCCCAACCACAGATACGCAGTATTTT. It specifies CASSLGGPTTDTQYF.

This clonotype has at least ten counts. A read error may produce the germline difference seen at one junction end. The chain employs TRBV7-7 and TRBJ2-1; 7 bases align to TRBD1. CDR3 size: 18 residues. In germline, CDR1 is SSHAT, CDR2 FNYEAQ (reference sequence). Written as DNA, the CDR3 is TGTGCTAGCAGCCCTACAGGGGAGACTCCCGTGGACTACAATGAGCAGTTCTTC. As protein: CASSPTGETPVDYNEQFF.

J is TRBJ1-2 and V is TRBV3-1; D not certain. The germline V and J ends were trimmed by 3 bases and 5 bases, with 7 bases remaining between them. CDR1 and CDR2 (germline): LGHDT, YNNKEL (reference sequence). This CDR3 contains 12 residues. CDR3 DNA: TGTGCCAGCAGCCACAGAAATTATGGCTACACCTTC. This translates into CASSHRNYGYTF.

This clonotype was found many times. This sequence joins TRBV10-3 and TRBJ2-2, with D perhaps matching TRBD1 or TRBD2 (6 bases each). The germline V gene encodes CDR1 ENHRY and CDR2 SYGVKD. Trimming stripped 2 bases from V and 8 bases from J, with 12 bases between. The CDR3 totals 14 residues. The CDR3 spells CAISENGGPGELFF. The CDR3 bases are TGTGCCATCAGTGAGAATGGGGGGCCGGGGGAGCTGTTTTTT.

Many counts were recorded for this clonotype. The rearrangement joins TRBV20-1 to TRBJ2-3; D possibly matches TRBD1 or TRBD2 (5 bases each). The V end was cut by 6 bases, the J end by 7 bases, with 23 bases between. The CDR3 is made up of 15 amino acids. Per germline, CDR1 DFQATT and CDR2 SNEGSKA (reference sequence). CDR3 protein: CSAKETRDDSNTQYF. CDR3 nucleotide sequence: TGCAGTGCGAAAGAAACCCGGGACGACTCCAATACGCAGTATTTT.

The table lists this clonotype with many counts. The chain combines TRBV7-2 with TRBJ1-5; unclear D gene. Trimming took off 3 bases at V and 0 bases at J, with 12 bases between the two ends. CDR1 is SGHTA and CDR2 is FQGNSA in the germline V gene. The CDR3 is 16 amino acids. Here the CDR3 DNA reads TGTGCCAGCAGCTTGAGTTGGCATCTTAGCAATCAGCCCCAGCATTTT. This gives the protein CASSLSWHLSNQPQHF.

This clonotype was counted at least ten times. This chain links TRBV10-3 with TRBJ2-3, with TRBD2 matching 7 bases. Germline V gene sequence: CDR1 ENHRY, CDR2 SYGVKD. This CDR3 is 13 amino acids long. Losses at the gene ends were 10 bases for V and 0 bases for J; bases not matched to a gene: 4. CDR3: CATSGTSTDTQYF. The DNA for the CDR3 is TGTGCCACCAGCGGGACTAGCACAGATACGCAGTATTTT.

The chain joins TRBV7-2 to TRBJ1-5, with 11 bases matching TRBD1. The CDR3 covers 15 residues. Trimming took 1 base from V and 11 from J; bases not matched to a gene: 7. Germline-derived CDR1 and CDR2 are SGHTA and FQGNSA. CDR3 DNA sequence: TGTGCCAGCAGCTTAGAAGGGACAGGGGGAAGGTCCCAGCATTTT. Encoded protein: CASSLEGTGGRSQHF. The complete variable domain, with remaining parts taken from reference TRBV7-2 and TRBJ1-5, reads GAGVSQSPSNKVTEKGKDVELRCDPISGHTALYWYRQSLGQGLEFLIYFQGNSAPDKSGLPSDRFSAERTGGSVSTLTIQRTQQEDSAVYLCASSLEGTGGRSQHFGDGTRLSIL.

This clonotype was seen at least ten times. V gene TRBV6-5 combines with J gene TRBJ1-2; 9 nucleotides line up with TRBD1. CDR3 length equals 16 residues. The V gene's germline CDR1 is MNHEY and CDR2 SVGAGI. The ends lost 2 bases at V and 2 bases at J; junction bases unmatched: 6. CDR3 in amino acids: CASSYTTGGLNYGYTF. The CDR3, as DNA: TGTGCCAGCAGTTACACTACAGGGGGCCTCAACTATGGCTACACCTTC.